The 22 T cell receptor beta chains below all came from one sample that was sequenced in a study of T cell repertoires in cytomegalovirus infection. A single record per CDR3 protein comes from TCRdb applying MiXCR to the reads. Among about 890,000 distinct CDR3 sequences listed, around 29% were seen once. These receptors have no identified antigens. This sample comprised cultured CD8+ T cells from PBMCs, obtained from culture after CMV antigen stimulation. These receptors all come from a human donor in good health (CMV status not recorded). Some clones in this sample may be carry-over from other donors' samples.

The rearrangement links TRBV5-4 to TRBJ2-2; tentative D call: TRBD1 (6 bases). This CDR3 is 17 amino acids long. Germline lookup yields CDR1 SGHNT and CDR2 YYREEE (reference sequence). V lost 4 bases and J 2 bases, leaving 18 bases between the germline ends. CDR3 DNA: TGTGCCAGCAGCGAACGCCCCGGGACACCAAACACCGGGGAGCTGTTTTTT. Translation: CASSERPGTPNTGELFF.

The chain has TRBV3-1 and TRBJ2-1; TRBD1 aligns across 10 bases. Looked up from germline, CDR1 is LGHDT and CDR2 is YNNKEL (reference sequence). CDR3 length: 17 amino acids. Trimming at V came to 3 bases and at J to 4 bases, leaving 9 bases not matched to a gene. The CDR3: CASSHARQGASYNEQFF. The CDR3, as DNA: TGTGCCAGCAGCCACGCCCGACAGGGGGCGTCGTACAATGAGCAGTTCTTC.

A word on this clonotype: The junction departs from the called germline gene at one end, perhaps through a read error. The rearrangement joins TRBV7-4 to TRBJ2-1, with D possibly matching TRBD1 (5 bases). Germline V CDR1 and CDR2: SGHVT, SQSDAQ. The CDR3 is 13 amino acids. The CDR3 reads CASSLALFQGSTF. The DNA for the CDR3 is TGTGCCAGCAGCTTAGCTCTCTTTCAGGGATCCACATTC.

This clonotype was detected only a few times. The chain couples TRBV28 to TRBJ2-3, with D perhaps matching TRBD2 (6 bases). CDR3 size: 15 residues. Germline assignment: CDR1 MDHEN and CDR2 SYDVKM. Trimming shortened V by 3 bases and J by 2 bases, and 12 bases separated the two germline ends. The CDR3 is CASSFRDSATDTQYF. The DNA of the CDR3 is TGTGCCAGCAGTTTCCGGGACTCTGCCACAGATACGCAGTATTTT.

This clonotype was recorded at least ten times. J is TRBJ2-2 and V is TRBV12-3 or TRBV12-4; D unresolved. V dropped 1 base and J dropped 4 bases, with 10 bases sitting between them. The CDR3 contains 15 residues. As DNA, the CDR3 is TGTGCCAGCAGTTTAGAGGGTCGGGTCACCGGGGAGCTGTTTTTT. Its protein is CASSLEGRVTGELFF.

This rearrangement joins TRBV7-2 to TRBJ1-1; D unresolved. The CDR3 loop spans 12 amino acids. Germline V gene sequence: CDR1 SGHTA, CDR2 FQGNSA. V lost 3 bases and J 5 bases, leaving 7 bases between the germline ends. The CDR3 region is CASSFTGTEAFF. CDR3 sequence (DNA): TGTGCCAGCAGCTTTACTGGGACTGAAGCTTTCTTT.

CDR3 amino acids: CASSAGRDSTEAFF. CDR3 DNA sequence: TGTGCCAGCAGTGCCGGACGGGACAGCACTGAAGCTTTCTTT. The chain recombines TRBV6-6 with TRBJ1-1; TRBD1 agrees at 7 bases. CDR1 is MNHNY and CDR2 is SVGAGI in the germline V gene (reference sequence). This CDR3 has 14 amino acids. V was clipped by 5 bases and J by 4 bases; unmatched bases: 7.

V is TRBV7-2 and J is TRBJ1-5, with a tentative D call TRBD1 (5 bases). Trimming removed 2 bases from V and 4 bases from J, with 12 bases in between. The CDR3 consists of 15 residues. Germline V gene data show CDR1 as SGHTA and CDR2 as FQGNSA. This CDR3 is CASSLTIGGNQPQHF. Written as DNA, the CDR3 is TGTGCCAGCAGCTTAACGATCGGGGGGAATCAGCCCCAGCATTTT.

A few counts support this clonotype. The chain uses TRBV27 and TRBJ2-6; the D gene is possibly TRBD2 (6 bases). CDR1 MNHEY and CDR2 SMNVEV come from the germline V gene (reference sequence). CDR3 length: 18 residues. V shed 3 bases and J shed 0 bases, with 15 bases lying between them. CDR3 loop: CASSLGTEVRSGANVLTF. DNA for the CDR3: TGTGCCAGCAGTTTGGGGACTGAAGTACGCTCTGGGGCCAACGTCCTGACTTTC.

This clonotype was seen a few times. The CDR3 sequence is CASSPRLALYQETQYF. The CDR3 DNA is TGTGCCAGCAGCCCAAGACTAGCCCTGTACCAAGAGACCCAGTACTTC. The chain recombines TRBV7-9 with TRBJ2-5, with 7 nucleotides matching TRBD2. The germline CDR1 and CDR2 sequences are SEHNR and FQNEAQ (reference sequence). CDR3 length equals 16 residues. The J segment lost 0 bases and the V segment lost 5 bases, leaving 9 bases of the junction unmatched.

The chain uses TRBV5-6 and TRBJ1-1; 10 nucleotides align to TRBD1. V lost 4 bases, J lost 5 bases, and 8 bases stayed unmatched. This CDR3 is 15 amino acids long. CDR1 SGHDT and CDR2 YYEEEE come from the germline V gene. The CDR3 loop reads CASSATGGGRTEAFF. The CDR3 coding sequence is TGTGCCAGCAGCGCGACAGGGGGCGGGAGGACTGAAGCTTTCTTT.

This clonotype was observed many times. The chain recombines TRBV19 with TRBJ2-7; no clear D. Between the trimmed V and J ends, which lost 9 bases and 0 bases, there was a span of 6 bases. Germline V gene sequence: CDR1 LNHDA, CDR2 SQIVND (reference sequence). The CDR3 sequence is 11 residues long. Written as DNA, the CDR3 is TGTGCCAGCACGGACTCCTACGAGCAGTACTTC. Translation gives CASTDSYEQYF.

As regards this clonotype: A much larger clone differs from this one at a single base, so this may be a read error. This CDR3 reads CVSSSTGFNEKLFF. The CDR3 coding sequence is TGTGTCAGCAGCTCCACAGGGTTCAATGAAAAACTGTTTTTT. The chain uses TRBV7-9 and TRBJ1-4; D might be TRBD1 (6 bases). Looked up from germline, CDR1 is SEHNR and CDR2 is FQNEAQ (reference sequence). The CDR3 extends over 14 amino acids.

This clonotype showed up many times. This chain connects TRBV7-2 to TRBJ2-3; 11 bases match TRBD2. The CDR3 contains 15 residues. Germline V gene data show CDR1 as SGHTA and CDR2 as FQGNSA. The V and J ends lost 5 bases and 4 bases, in that order; junction bases with no gene match: 5. This CDR3 is CASSHSGGAADTQYF. The CDR3 nucleotides read TGTGCCAGCAGCCATAGCGGGGGGGCCGCAGATACGCAGTATTTT.

This sequence joins TRBV14 and TRBJ1-2, with unresolved D. CDR3 length: 18 amino acids. Germline V gives CDR1 SGHDN, CDR2 FVKESK. Trimming removed 0 bases from V and 8 bases from J, with 25 bases in between. CDR3 sequence reads: CASSQDSAWVRSFGGYTF. For the CDR3, the DNA is TGTGCCAGCAGCCAAGATTCCGCGTGGGTCAGATCGTTCGGAGGCTACACCTTC.

In this sample, this clonotype turned up many times. The V call is TRBV7-8, the J call TRBJ2-7; D is perhaps TRBD2 (5 bases). Germline V gene sequence: CDR1 SGHVS, CDR2 FQNEAQ. V was trimmed by 7 bases and J by 4 bases, leaving 17 bases between them. This CDR3 contains 14 residues. The CDR3 reads CASTPRAGLYEQYF. CDR3 DNA: TGTGCCAGCACCCCGCGGGCGGGTTTGTACGAGCAGTACTTC. Drawing the rest from reference TRBV7-8 and TRBJ2-7, the complete variable domain is GAGVSQSPRYKVAKRGQDVALRCDPISGHVSLFWYQQALGQGPEFLTYFQNEAQLDKSGLPSDRFFAERPEGSVSTLKIQRTQQEDSAVYLCASTPRAGLYEQYFGPGTRLTVT.

This clonotype appeared a single time. A clone one base away is much larger, so this may be a read error. The rearrangement links TRBV6-1 to TRBJ1-1; D is unresolved. Germline CDR1 reads MNHNS; CDR2 reads SASEGT. This CDR3 has 11 residues. Trimming pared 3 bases from V and 3 bases from J, leaving 2 bases between. The CDR3 loop reads CASSDDTEAFF. DNA of the CDR3: TGTGCCAGCAGTGACGACACTGAAGCTTTCTTT.

This rearrangement joins TRBV9 to TRBJ1-6; TRBD1 is a possible D gene (6 bases). Germline CDR1 reads SGDLS; CDR2 reads YYNGEE. V was clipped by 3 bases and J by 8 bases, with 15 bases between them. The CDR3 covers 15 residues. This CDR3 reads CASSAWGAGDSPLHF. DNA for the CDR3: TGTGCCAGCAGCGCCTGGGGGGCTGGGGATTCACCCCTCCACTTT.

The V gene is TRBV12-3 or TRBV12-4, the J gene TRBJ2-7, with D unclear. The CDR3 totals 12 residues. Trimming shortened V by 7 bases and J by 0 bases, and 7 bases separated the two germline ends. CDR3 coding DNA: TGTGCCAGCATGAAGGGCTCCTACGAGCAGTACTTC. The encoded protein is CASMKGSYEQYF.

This clonotype was detected only a few times. The chain uses TRBV7-8 and TRBJ2-3, with unresolved D. Deletions cut 10 bases from V and 2 bases from J, with 13 bases between. This CDR3 region has 13 residues. Germline lookup yields CDR1 SGHVS and CDR2 FQNEAQ. The CDR3 loop reads CAIPAPYTDTQYF. CDR3 DNA: TGTGCCATCCCCGCCCCATACACAGATACGCAGTATTTT.

This clonotype was observed a handful of times. V gene TRBV28 combines with J gene TRBJ2-1, with 7 nucleotides matching TRBD1. Losses at the gene ends were 1 base for V and 5 bases for J; bases not matched to a gene: 14. CDR3 length equals 18 residues. CDR1 and CDR2 (germline): MDHEN, SYDVKM. CDR3 protein: CASSLYSPRDSKNNEQFF. CDR3 nucleotide sequence: TGTGCCAGCAGTTTATACTCCCCAAGGGACAGCAAAAACAATGAGCAGTTCTTC.

This chain connects TRBV19 to TRBJ1-5; D is ambiguous. Trimming cost V 5 bases and J 0 bases, with 11 bases left between them. Germline V CDR1 and CDR2: LNHDA, SQIVND (reference sequence). This CDR3 region has 15 residues. For the CDR3, the DNA is TGTGCCAGTAGTCCGTCTGACAATAGCAATCAGCCCCAGCATTTT. As protein: CASSPSDNSNQPQHF.